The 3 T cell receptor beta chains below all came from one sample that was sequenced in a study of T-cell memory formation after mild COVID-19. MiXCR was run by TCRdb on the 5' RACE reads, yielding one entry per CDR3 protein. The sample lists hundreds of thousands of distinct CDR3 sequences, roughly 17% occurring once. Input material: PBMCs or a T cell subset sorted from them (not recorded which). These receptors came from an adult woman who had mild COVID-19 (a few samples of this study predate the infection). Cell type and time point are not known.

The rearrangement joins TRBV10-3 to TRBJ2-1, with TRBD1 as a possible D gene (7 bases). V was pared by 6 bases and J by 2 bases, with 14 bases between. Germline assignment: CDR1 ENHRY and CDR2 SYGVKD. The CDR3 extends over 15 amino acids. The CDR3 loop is CAIRDQGGPYNEQFF. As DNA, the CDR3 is TGTGCCATCAGGGACCAGGGGGGACCCTACAATGAGCAGTTCTTC.

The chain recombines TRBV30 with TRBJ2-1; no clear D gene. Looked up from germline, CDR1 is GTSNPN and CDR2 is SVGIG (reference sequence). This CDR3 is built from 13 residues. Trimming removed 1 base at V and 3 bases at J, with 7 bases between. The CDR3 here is CAWSGSFYNEQFF. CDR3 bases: TGTGCCTGGAGTGGGAGTTTCTACAATGAGCAGTTCTTC.

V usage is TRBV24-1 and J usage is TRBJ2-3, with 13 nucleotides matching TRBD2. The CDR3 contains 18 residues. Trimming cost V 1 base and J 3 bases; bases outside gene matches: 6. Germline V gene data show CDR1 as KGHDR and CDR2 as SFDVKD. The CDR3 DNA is TGTGCCACCAGTGATTTTCGGACTAGCGGGAGACCGACAGATACGCAGTATTTT. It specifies CATSDFRTSGRPTDTQYF.